This T cell receptor beta chain was captured by sequencing in a study of shared clonotypes between healthy human individuals. In the authors' methods: ImmunoSEQ output held junction-only sequences without quality scores, so filtering differed. Produced via immunoSEQ multiplex PCR; TCRdb's table is partial and in-frame only. V and J calls and clone size are copied from that table; D and trimming were computed from the DNA. The profile shows roughly 490,000 clones, less than 80% of them singletons. The sequence was obtained from a woman aged 40-49 years in good health. Some clones in this sample may be carry-over from other donors' samples. Specimen: PBMCs.

The CDR3: CASSLDRANQPQHF. Here the CDR3 DNA reads TGTGCCAGCAGTCTCGACAGGGCTAATCAGCCCCAGCATTTT. The gene calls are TRBV6-1 and TRBJ1-5; 7 bases agree with TRBD1. Germline V CDR1 and CDR2: MNHNS, SASEGT. This CDR3 region has 14 residues. Trimming took 5 bases from V and 4 from J; bases not matched to a gene: 5.